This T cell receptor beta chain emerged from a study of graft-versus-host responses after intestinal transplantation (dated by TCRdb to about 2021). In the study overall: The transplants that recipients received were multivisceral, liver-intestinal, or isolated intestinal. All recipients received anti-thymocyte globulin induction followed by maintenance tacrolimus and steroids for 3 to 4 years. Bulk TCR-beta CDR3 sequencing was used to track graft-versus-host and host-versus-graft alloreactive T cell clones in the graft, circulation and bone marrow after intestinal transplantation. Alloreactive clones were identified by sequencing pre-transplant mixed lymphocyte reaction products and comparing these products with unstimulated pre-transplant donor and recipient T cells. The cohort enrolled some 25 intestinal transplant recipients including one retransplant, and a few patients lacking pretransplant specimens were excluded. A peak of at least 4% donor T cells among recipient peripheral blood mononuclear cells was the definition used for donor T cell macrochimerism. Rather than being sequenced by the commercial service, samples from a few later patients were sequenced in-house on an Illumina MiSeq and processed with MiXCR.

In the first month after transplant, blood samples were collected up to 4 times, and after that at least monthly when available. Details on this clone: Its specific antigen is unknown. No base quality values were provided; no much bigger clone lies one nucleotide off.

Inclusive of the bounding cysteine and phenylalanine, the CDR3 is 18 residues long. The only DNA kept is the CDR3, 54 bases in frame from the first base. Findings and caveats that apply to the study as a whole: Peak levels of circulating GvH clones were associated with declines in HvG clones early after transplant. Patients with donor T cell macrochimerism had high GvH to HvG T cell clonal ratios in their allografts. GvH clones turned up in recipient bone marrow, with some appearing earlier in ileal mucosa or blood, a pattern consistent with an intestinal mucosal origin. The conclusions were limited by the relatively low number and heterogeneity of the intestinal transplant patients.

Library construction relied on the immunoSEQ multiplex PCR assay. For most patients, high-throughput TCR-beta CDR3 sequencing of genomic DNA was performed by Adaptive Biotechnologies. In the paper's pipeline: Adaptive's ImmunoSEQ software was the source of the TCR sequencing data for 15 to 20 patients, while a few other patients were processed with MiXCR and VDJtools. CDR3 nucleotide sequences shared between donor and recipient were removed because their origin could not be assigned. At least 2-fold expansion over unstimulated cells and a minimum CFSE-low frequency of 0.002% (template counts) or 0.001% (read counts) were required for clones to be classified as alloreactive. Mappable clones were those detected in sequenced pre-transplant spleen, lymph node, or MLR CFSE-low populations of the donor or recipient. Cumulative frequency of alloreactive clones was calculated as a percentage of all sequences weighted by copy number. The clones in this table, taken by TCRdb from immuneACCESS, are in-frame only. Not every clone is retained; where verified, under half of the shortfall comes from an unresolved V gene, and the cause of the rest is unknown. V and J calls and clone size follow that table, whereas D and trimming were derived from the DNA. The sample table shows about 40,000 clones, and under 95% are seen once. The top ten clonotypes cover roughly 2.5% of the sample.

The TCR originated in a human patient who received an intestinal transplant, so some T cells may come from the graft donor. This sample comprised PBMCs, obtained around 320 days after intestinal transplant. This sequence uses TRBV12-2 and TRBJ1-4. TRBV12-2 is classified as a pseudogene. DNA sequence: TGTGCAAGTCGCTTACCAGAGCCCGGGGGCCCTTTTAATGAAAAACTGTTTTTT. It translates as CASRLPEPGGPFNEKLFF.